The 30 T cell receptor beta chains listed next were all sequenced from one sample in a study of vaccination effects on CD4 cells after COVID-19. CD4+ T cell isolation took place after 10 days of culture. Here immunoSEQ multiplex PCR was the method, and the copy in TCRdb shows in-frame clones only, minus some. The table lists about 25,000 clones, over 65% of them singletons. Which antigens these TCRs recognize remains unknown. Sequenced material: CD4+ T cells from PBMCs cultured without peptide, taken before COVID-19 vaccination. Receptor source: a human donor who received a COVID-19 vaccine.

This chain links TRBV6-1 with TRBJ2-2; D is ambiguous. The V end lost 2 bases, the J end lost 2 bases, and 15 bases lay between the germline ends. CDR1 is MNHNS and CDR2 is SASEGT in the germline V gene. There are 17 residues in the CDR3. In DNA form, the CDR3 reads TGTGCCAGCAGTGAAACCCACTTGCGCCGAAACACCGGGGAGCTGTTTTTT. Residues: CASSETHLRRNTGELFF.

J is TRBJ2-3 and V is TRBV20-1; D is unclear. CDR3 length equals 10 residues. The germline CDR1 and CDR2 sequences are DFQATT and SNEGSKA (reference sequence). The V end lost 5 bases, the J end lost 3 bases, and 3 bases lay between the germline ends. The CDR3 region is CSAPTDTQYF. CDR3 sequence (DNA): TGCAGTGCTCCGACAGATACGCAGTATTTT.

V is TRBV20-1 and J is TRBJ1-1; D not certain. Germline CDR1 is DFQATT and CDR2 is SNEGSKA (reference sequence). Trimming shortened V by 3 bases and J by 4 bases, and 12 bases separated the two germline ends. The CDR3 is made up of 13 amino acids. The CDR3 bases are TGCAGTGCTAGTCCAGAGTGGGTCACTGAAGCTTTCTTT. Encoded protein: CSASPEWVTEAFF.

This chain uses TRBV2 with TRBJ2-1, with 7 positions matching TRBD2. Per the germline V gene, CDR1 is SNHLY and CDR2 is FYNNEI. With V trimmed by 6 bases and J by 8 bases, 4 bases remained unmatched. The CDR3 consists of 12 residues. The CDR3 region is CASSESGDEQFF. As DNA, the CDR3 is TGTGCCAGCAGCGAGAGCGGGGATGAGCAGTTCTTC.

This clone came up once. The J gene is TRBJ1-5, the V gene TRBV28; 10 bases map to TRBD1. Germline CDR1 MDHEN, CDR2 SYDVKM. With V trimmed by 4 bases and J by 7 bases, 10 bases remained unmatched. This CDR3 is built from 16 residues. The DNA of the CDR3 is TGTGCCAGCAGTTCCCCGGGGACAGGGGTGAGGCAGCCCCAGCATTTT. Translating it yields CASSSPGTGVRQPQHF.

The chain employs TRBV5-1 and TRBJ1-1; TRBD1 is a possible D gene (5 bases). This CDR3 has 16 amino acids. Trimming removed 2 bases at V and 2 bases at J, with 16 bases between. The germline gives CDR1 SGHRS, CDR2 YFSETQ. The CDR3 DNA sequence: TGCGCCAGCAGCTTACCCGAGGGGAGCCGCAACACTGAAGCTTTCTTT. Encoded protein: CASSLPEGSRNTEAFF.

The V gene is TRBV6-5, the J gene TRBJ2-7; 8 bases agree with TRBD2. The length of the CDR3 is 15 residues. Germline CDR1 and CDR2: MNHEY and SVGAGI. The V gene end was trimmed by 6 bases and the J gene end by 3 bases; junction bases not matched to a gene: 10. The CDR3 here is CASSRRGGRDYEQYF. The CDR3 region has the DNA TGTGCCAGCAGCCGACGGGGGGGGCGCGACTACGAGCAGTACTTC.

This clone occurred a few times. This chain connects TRBV6-2 or TRBV6-3 to TRBJ1-1, with 7 nucleotides matching TRBD1. V trimming: 4 bases; J trimming: 1 base; junction bases outside the gene matches: 3. Germline V lookup: CDR1 MNHEY, CDR2 SVGEGT. The CDR3 extends over 14 amino acids. The CDR3 sequence is CASSSRTGNTEAFF. The CDR3 DNA is TGTGCCAGCAGTTCCCGGACAGGGAACACTGAAGCTTTCTTT.

Turning to this clone: Other DNA sequences in this specimen translate into the identical CDR3. The chain carries TRBV11-2 and TRBJ1-2; D possibly corresponds to TRBD1 (6 bases). The V gene lost 5 bases and the J gene lost 4 bases, with 11 bases spanning the gap. The CDR3 runs 13 residues. Germline-derived CDR1 and CDR2 are SGHAT and FQNNGV. The CDR3 protein is CASSLKTGYGYTF. The CDR3 DNA reads TGTGCCAGCAGCCTCAAGACAGGCTATGGCTACACCTTC.

The chain employs TRBV4-1 and TRBJ1-3; 9 nucleotides line up with TRBD1. The germline V gene encodes CDR1 MGHRA and CDR2 YSYEKL. CDR3 length: 17 amino acids. The V gene end was trimmed by 1 base and the J gene end by 1 base; junction bases not matched to a gene: 5. CDR3: CASSQGPGTGSGNTIYF. CDR3 bases: TGCGCCAGCAGCCAAGGCCCCGGGACAGGGTCTGGAAACACCATATATTTT.

This sequence joins TRBV11-2 and TRBJ2-5, with 8 bases matching TRBD2. Looked up from germline, CDR1 is SGHAT and CDR2 is FQNNGV. With 1 base clipped from V and 2 bases from J, the junction kept 9 bases outside the gene matches. The CDR3 sequence is 17 residues long. CDR3 bases: TGTGCCAGCAGCTTAGTTGGGACTAGGGGGGTTCAAGAGACCCAGTACTTC. This translates into CASSLVGTRGVQETQYF.

This clone was seen more than once but under ten times. The chain uses TRBV19 and TRBJ1-5; 8 bases fit TRBD1. The CDR3 totals 18 residues. The junction had 15 bases not matched to a gene; V was cut back by 6 bases and J by 2 bases. The V gene's germline CDR1 is LNHDA and CDR2 SQIVND (reference sequence). The CDR3: CASSSIRQGMLGNQPQHF. CDR3 coding DNA: TGTGCCAGTAGCTCGATAAGACAGGGGATGTTGGGCAATCAGCCCCAGCATTTT.

The genes are TRBV6-5 and TRBJ1-5; D gene ambiguous. The CDR3 runs to 13 residues. Germline V lookup: CDR1 MNHEY, CDR2 SVGAGI. Trimming removed 5 bases from V and 4 bases from J, with 9 bases in between. The CDR3 nucleotides are TGTGCCAGCAGTCCCCGCGGGAATCAGCCCCAGCATTTT. Its translation is CASSPRGNQPQHF.

The J gene is TRBJ2-3, the V gene TRBV3-1 (or the pseudogene TRBV3-2), with D unresolved. Trimming stripped 5 bases from V and 8 bases from J, with 20 bases between. This CDR3 is 15 amino acids long. Germline values: CDR1 LGHDT, CDR2 YNNKEL (reference sequence). This CDR3 reads CASSYEATNTGTQYF. The CDR3 DNA reads TGTGCCAGCAGCTACGAAGCGACCAACACGGGTACGCAGTATTTT.

The chain employs TRBV5-6 and TRBJ2-1; perhaps TRBD1 as D (5 bases). The germline V gene has CDR1 SGHDT and CDR2 YYEEEE. The CDR3 has 14 amino acids. The V end was cut by 6 bases, the J end by 5 bases, with 15 bases between. The CDR3 nucleotides are TGTGCCAGCACCCCCTGGGGCATTCACAATGAGCAGTTCTTC. This codes for CASTPWGIHNEQFF.

J is TRBJ2-7 and V is TRBV20-1, with 7 nucleotides matching TRBD1. CDR1 and CDR2 from the germline V gene are DFQATT and SNEGSKA (reference sequence). The length of the CDR3 is 11 residues. Losses at the gene ends were 3 bases for V and 9 bases for J; bases not matched to a gene: 5. The CDR3 coding sequence is TGCAGTGCTAGTGACAGGGAAGCGCAGTACTTC. Protein sequence: CSASDREAQYF.

The genes are TRBV7-9 and TRBJ1-4; D is perhaps TRBD1 (5 bases). Deletions cut 5 bases from V and 4 bases from J, with 11 bases between. Per germline, CDR1 SEHNR and CDR2 FQNEAQ (reference sequence). CDR3 length: 14 residues. The chain's CDR3 is CASSPGLINEKLFF. The CDR3 region has the DNA TGTGCCAGCAGCCCGGGACTGATTAATGAAAAACTGTTTTTT.

The chain couples TRBV6-4 to TRBJ2-4; a possible D gene is TRBD2 (5 bases). Germline assignment: CDR1 MRHNA and CDR2 SNTAGT. Trimming removed 4 bases from V and 9 bases from J, with 13 bases in between. This CDR3 comprises 13 residues. DNA for the CDR3: TGTGCCAGCAGTGTAGAGGGAAGCAGCATTCAGTACTTC. As protein: CASSVEGSSIQYF.

The chain carries TRBV18 and TRBJ2-3, with TRBD2 as a possible D gene (5 bases). The germline V gene encodes CDR1 KGHSH and CDR2 LQKENI. Between the trimmed V and J ends, which lost 0 bases and 3 bases, there was a span of 7 bases. The CDR3 has 14 amino acids. CDR3 loop: CASSPPVATDTQYF. CDR3 bases: TGTGCCAGCTCACCACCGGTAGCGACAGATACGCAGTATTTT.

V is TRBV5-8 and J is TRBJ2-2; 7 bases map to TRBD1. CDR3 size: 16 residues. Germline CDR1 reads SGHTS; CDR2 reads YDEGEE. V was pared by 0 bases and J by 2 bases, with 4 bases of the junction left unmatched. The CDR3 DNA reads TGTGCCAGCAGCTTGGAGACAGGGTATAACACCGGGGAGCTGTTTTTT. It translates to CASSLETGYNTGELFF.

V is TRBV21-1 and J is TRBJ1-2; TRBD1, the table's D call, lacks a check against the DNA. TRBV21-1 is tagged as a pseudogene. The CDR3 runs to 20 residues. Here the CDR3 DNA reads TGTGCCAGCAGCCATAAAAGGGGGGCGACAGGGTGGACTCCTAACTATGGCTACACCTTC. This gives the protein CASSHKRGATGWTPNYGYTF.

Comments on this clone: This CDR3 is also generated by other DNA sequences in the sample. The chain is built from TRBV30 and TRBJ2-7; the D is unclear. The CDR3 spans 11 residues. The V end lost 2 bases, the J end lost 6 bases, and 8 bases lay between the germline ends. Germline CDR1 reads GTSNPN; CDR2 reads SVGIG (reference sequence). CDR3 in amino acids: CAWSSLGEQYF. The CDR3 nucleotides read TGTGCCTGGAGTTCCCTCGGCGAGCAGTACTTC.

The chain is built from TRBV5-8 and TRBJ1-5, with D maybe TRBD1 (5 bases). V lost 7 bases and J 3 bases, leaving 14 bases between the germline ends. CDR1 is SGHTS and CDR2 is YDEGEE in the germline V gene. The CDR3 length is 14 residues. The CDR3 sequence: CASHGATDNQPQHF. In nucleotides, the CDR3 is TGTGCCAGCCATGGGGCGACCGACAATCAGCCCCAGCATTTT.

This clone was detected once. This chain links TRBV19 with TRBJ1-1; D uncertain. The CDR3 extends over 13 amino acids. Between the trimmed V and J ends, which lost 4 bases and 1 base, there was a span of 7 bases. Germline loops: CDR1 LNHDA, CDR2 SQIVND (reference sequence). The CDR3, as DNA: TGTGCCAGTAGTACAGTTTCGAACACTGAAGCTTTCTTT. Protein: CASSTVSNTEAFF. The full variable domain, completed using reference TRBV19 and TRBJ1-1, is DGGITQSPKYLFRKEGQNVTLSCEQNLNHDAMYWYRQDPGQGLRLIYYSQIVNDFQKGDIAEGYSVSREKKESFPLTVTSAQKNPTAFYLCASSTVSNTEAFFGQGTRLTVV.

The chain carries TRBV4-2 and TRBJ2-2; D unresolved. The germline V and J ends were trimmed by 0 bases and 0 bases, with 14 bases remaining between them. The CDR3 consists of 18 residues. Germline V gene lookup returns CDR1 LGHNA and CDR2 YNFKEQ. CDR3 sequence: CASSQESRRPSNTGELFF. DNA of the CDR3: TGTGCCAGCAGCCAAGAATCGAGAAGACCCTCGAACACCGGGGAGCTGTTTTTT.

This chain links TRBV19 with TRBJ2-7, with a tentative D call TRBD1 (7 bases). Germline CDR1 is LNHDA and CDR2 is SQIVND (reference sequence). CDR3 length: 15 residues. The V end was cut by 9 bases, the J end by 3 bases, with 21 bases between. CDR3 in amino acids: CASRPRGRGDYEQYF. CDR3 in DNA: TGTGCCAGCCGGCCCCGGGGCAGGGGGGACTACGAGCAGTACTTC.

V usage is TRBV7-9 and J usage is TRBJ1-2; 7 nucleotides line up with TRBD1. In germline, CDR1 is SEHNR, CDR2 FQNEAQ (reference sequence). The CDR3 is 14 residues long. The V gene end was trimmed by 4 bases and the J gene end by 2 bases; junction bases not matched to a gene: 4. The CDR3 loop reads CASSSPTGNYGYTF. In DNA, the CDR3 is TGTGCCAGCAGCTCCCCGACAGGGAACTATGGCTACACCTTC.

The gene calls are TRBV25-1 and TRBJ1-4; D may be TRBD1 (6 bases). This CDR3 has 14 amino acids. V was pared by 1 base and J by 6 bases, with 9 bases between. CDR1 and CDR2 from the germline V gene are MGHDK and SYGVNS. The DNA for the CDR3 is TGTGCCAGCAGTGAATGGACAGTGGATGAAAAACTGTTTTTT. The encoded protein is CASSEWTVDEKLFF.

Only one count was recorded for this clone. The V and J genes are TRBV5-1 and TRBJ1-2; possibly TRBD1 for D (6 bases). The CDR3 covers 15 residues. Trimming took 0 bases from V and 6 from J, leaving 15 bases between them. Germline loops: CDR1 SGHRS, CDR2 YFSETQ. CDR3 nucleotides: TGCGCCAGCAGCTTGGGGGAGGCGGGGGCCAATGGCTACACCTTC. It encodes CASSLGEAGANGYTF. Filled out from reference TRBV5-1 and TRBJ1-2, the complete variable domain reads KAGVTQTPRYLIKTRGQQVTLSCSPISGHRSVSWYQQTPGQGLQFLFEYFSETQRNKGNFPGRFSGRQFSNSRSEMNVSTLELGDSALYLCASSLGEAGANGYTFGSGTRLTVV.

This chain joins TRBV24-1 and TRBJ2-3; D uncertain. The CDR3 is 11 amino acids. Germline CDR1 KGHDR, CDR2 SFDVKD. V was cut by 9 bases and J by 6 bases, with 9 bases left in between. CDR3 in DNA: TGTGCCACCGGCCCCTACGATACGCAGTATTTT. It encodes CATGPYDTQYF.